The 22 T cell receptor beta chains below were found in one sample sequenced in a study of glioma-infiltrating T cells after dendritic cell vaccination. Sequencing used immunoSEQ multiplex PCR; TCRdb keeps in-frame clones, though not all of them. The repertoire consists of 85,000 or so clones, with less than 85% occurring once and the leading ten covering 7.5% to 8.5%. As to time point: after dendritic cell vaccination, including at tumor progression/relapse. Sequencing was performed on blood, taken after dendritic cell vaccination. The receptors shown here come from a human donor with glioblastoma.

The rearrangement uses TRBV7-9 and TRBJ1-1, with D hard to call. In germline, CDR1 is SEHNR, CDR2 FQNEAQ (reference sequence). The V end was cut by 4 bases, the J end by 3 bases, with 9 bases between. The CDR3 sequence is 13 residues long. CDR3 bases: TGTGCCAGCAGCTACTACCCGGACACTGAAGCTTTCTTT. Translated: CASSYYPDTEAFF.

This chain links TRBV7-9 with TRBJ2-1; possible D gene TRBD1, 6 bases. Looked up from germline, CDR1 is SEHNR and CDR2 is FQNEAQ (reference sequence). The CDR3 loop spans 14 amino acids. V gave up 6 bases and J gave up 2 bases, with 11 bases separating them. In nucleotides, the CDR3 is TGTGCCAGCAGGCTCAGGGGAACCTACAATGAGCAGTTCTTC. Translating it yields CASRLRGTYNEQFF.

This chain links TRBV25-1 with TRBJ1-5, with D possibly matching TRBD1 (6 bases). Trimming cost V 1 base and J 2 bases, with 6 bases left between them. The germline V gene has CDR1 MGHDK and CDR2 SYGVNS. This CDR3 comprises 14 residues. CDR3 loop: CASSESGGNQPQHF. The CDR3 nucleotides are TGTGCCAGCAGTGAATCAGGGGGCAATCAGCCCCAGCATTTT.

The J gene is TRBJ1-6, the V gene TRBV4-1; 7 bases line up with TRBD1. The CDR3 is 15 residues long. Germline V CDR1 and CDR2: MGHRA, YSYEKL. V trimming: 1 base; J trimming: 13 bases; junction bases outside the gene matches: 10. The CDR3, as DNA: TGCGCCAGCAGCCAAGTAAGAGAGGGGGCAATCCCCCTCCACTTT. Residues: CASSQVREGAIPLHF.

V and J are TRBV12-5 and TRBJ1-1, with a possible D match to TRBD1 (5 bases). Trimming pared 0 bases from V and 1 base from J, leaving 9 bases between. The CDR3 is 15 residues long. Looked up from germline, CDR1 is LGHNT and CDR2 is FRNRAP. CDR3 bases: TGTGCTAGTGGTTTGGTGGTGGGGCGGAACACTGAAGCTTTCTTT. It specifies CASGLVVGRNTEAFF.

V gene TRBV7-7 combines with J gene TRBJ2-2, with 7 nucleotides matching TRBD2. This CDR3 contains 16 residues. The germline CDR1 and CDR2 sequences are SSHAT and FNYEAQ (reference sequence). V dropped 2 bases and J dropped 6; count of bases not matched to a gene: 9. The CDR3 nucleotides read TGTGCCAGCAGCTTATCCCCACTAGCGAGGGCCGGGGAGCTGTTTTTT. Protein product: CASSLSPLARAGELFF.

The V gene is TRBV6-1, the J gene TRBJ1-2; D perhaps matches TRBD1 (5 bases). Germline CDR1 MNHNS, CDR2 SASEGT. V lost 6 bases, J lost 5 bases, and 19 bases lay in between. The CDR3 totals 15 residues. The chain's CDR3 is CASRLQEMKGYGYTF. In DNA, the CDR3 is TGTGCCAGCAGACTACAGGAGATGAAAGGGTATGGCTACACCTTC.

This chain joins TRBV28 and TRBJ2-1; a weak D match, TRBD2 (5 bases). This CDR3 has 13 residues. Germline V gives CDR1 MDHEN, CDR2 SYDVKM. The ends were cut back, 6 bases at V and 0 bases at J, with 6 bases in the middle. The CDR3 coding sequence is TGTGCCAGCAGGGGGAGCTCCTACAATGAGCAGTTCTTC. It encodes CASRGSSYNEQFF.

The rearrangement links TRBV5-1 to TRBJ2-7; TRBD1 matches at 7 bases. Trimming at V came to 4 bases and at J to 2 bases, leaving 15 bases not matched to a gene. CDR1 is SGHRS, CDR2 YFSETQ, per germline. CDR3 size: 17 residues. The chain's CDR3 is CASSILTGVRLAYEQYF. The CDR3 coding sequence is TGCGCCAGCAGCATATTAACAGGGGTCAGGCTTGCCTACGAGCAGTACTTC.

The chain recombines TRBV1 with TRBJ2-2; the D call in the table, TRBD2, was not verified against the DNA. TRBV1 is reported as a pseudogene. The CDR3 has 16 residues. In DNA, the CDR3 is TGCACCAGCGTCGGAGGGGTAGCGGTCTTAGGCGGGGAGCTGTTTTTT. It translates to CTSVGGVAVLGGELFF.

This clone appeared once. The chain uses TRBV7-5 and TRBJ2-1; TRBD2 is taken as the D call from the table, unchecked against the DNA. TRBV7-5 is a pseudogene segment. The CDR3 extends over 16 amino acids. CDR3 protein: CVRSVKAGEEHNEQFF. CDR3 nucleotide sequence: TGTGTCAGAAGCGTAAAAGCGGGAGAGGAACACAATGAGCAGTTCTTC.

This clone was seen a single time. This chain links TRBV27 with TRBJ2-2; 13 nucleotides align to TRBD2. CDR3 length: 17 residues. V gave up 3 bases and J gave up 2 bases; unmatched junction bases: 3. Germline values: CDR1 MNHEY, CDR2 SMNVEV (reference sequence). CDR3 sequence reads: CASSLGLAGLNTGELFF. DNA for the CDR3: TGTGCCAGCAGTTTGGGACTAGCGGGACTCAACACCGGGGAGCTGTTTTTT.

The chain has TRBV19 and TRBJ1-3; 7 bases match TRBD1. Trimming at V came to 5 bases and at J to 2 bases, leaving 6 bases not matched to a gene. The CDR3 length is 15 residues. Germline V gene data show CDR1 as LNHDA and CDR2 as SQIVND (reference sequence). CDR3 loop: CASSPSTGAGNTIYF. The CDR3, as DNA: TGTGCCAGTAGTCCGTCAACAGGGGCTGGAAACACCATATATTTT.

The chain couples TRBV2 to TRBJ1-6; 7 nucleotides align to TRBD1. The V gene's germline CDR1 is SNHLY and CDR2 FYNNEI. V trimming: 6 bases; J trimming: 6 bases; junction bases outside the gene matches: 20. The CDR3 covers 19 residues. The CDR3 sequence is CASSRRGQAESSSNSPLHF. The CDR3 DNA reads TGTGCCAGCAGCCGAAGGGGGCAGGCGGAGAGTTCGAGTAATTCACCCCTCCACTTT.

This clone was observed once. The CDR3 reads CASSLVGVQYQETQYF. The CDR3, as DNA: TGTGCCAGCAGCTTAGTAGGTGTACAGTACCAAGAGACCCAGTACTTC. The chain uses TRBV11-2 and TRBJ2-5; D call uncertain. The V end lost 1 base, the J end lost 0 bases, and 12 bases lay between the germline ends. Looked up from germline, CDR1 is SGHAT and CDR2 is FQNNGV. The CDR3 contains 16 residues.

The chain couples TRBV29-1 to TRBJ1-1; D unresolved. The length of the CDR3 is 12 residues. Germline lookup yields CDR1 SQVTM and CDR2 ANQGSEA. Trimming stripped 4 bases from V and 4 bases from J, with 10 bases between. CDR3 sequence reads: CSVVRVGTEAFF. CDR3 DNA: TGCAGCGTTGTGAGGGTGGGCACTGAAGCTTTCTTT.

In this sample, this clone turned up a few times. DNA of the CDR3: TGTGCCAGCCGACAGGGACTCGGTTCACCCCTCCACTTT. It codes for CASRQGLGSPLHF. The V call is TRBV6-1, the J call TRBJ1-6, with 7 bases aligning to TRBD1. The CDR3 spans 13 residues. Trimming took 8 bases from V and 9 from J; bases not matched to a gene: 7. In germline, CDR1 is MNHNS, CDR2 SASEGT.

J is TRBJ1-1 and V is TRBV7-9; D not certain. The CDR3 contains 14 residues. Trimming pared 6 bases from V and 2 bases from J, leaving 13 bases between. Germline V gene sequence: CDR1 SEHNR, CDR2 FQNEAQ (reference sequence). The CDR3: CASSWVGVNTEAFF. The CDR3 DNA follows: TGTGCCAGCAGTTGGGTAGGAGTAAACACTGAAGCTTTCTTT.

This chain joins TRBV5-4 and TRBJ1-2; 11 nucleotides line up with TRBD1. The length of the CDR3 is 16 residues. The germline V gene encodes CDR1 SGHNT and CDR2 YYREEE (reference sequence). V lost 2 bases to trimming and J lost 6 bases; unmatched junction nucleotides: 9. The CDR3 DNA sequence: TGTGCCAGCAGCTTACCCGGGACAGGGGGATCTCATGGCTACACCTTC. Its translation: CASSLPGTGGSHGYTF.

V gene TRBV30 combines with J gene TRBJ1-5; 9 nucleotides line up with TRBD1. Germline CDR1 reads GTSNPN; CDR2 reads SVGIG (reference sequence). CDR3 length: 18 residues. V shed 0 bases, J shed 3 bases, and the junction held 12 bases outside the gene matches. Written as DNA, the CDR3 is TGTGCCTGGAGTGTACCCCTAATGACAGGGGGAGACAATCAGCCCCAGCATTTT. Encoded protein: CAWSVPLMTGGDNQPQHF.

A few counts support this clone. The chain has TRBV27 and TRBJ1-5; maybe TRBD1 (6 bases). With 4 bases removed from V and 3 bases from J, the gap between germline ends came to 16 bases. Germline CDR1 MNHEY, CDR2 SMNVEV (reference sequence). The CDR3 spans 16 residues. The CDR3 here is CASSSSSGHFNQPQHF. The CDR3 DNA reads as TGTGCCAGCAGTTCCTCATCGGGACACTTCAATCAGCCCCAGCATTTT.

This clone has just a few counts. CDR3: CASSSHTGQTIYNEQFF. In DNA, the CDR3 is TGTGCCAGCAGTTCCCATACGGGACAGACGATATACAATGAGCAGTTCTTC. The chain is built from TRBV27 and TRBJ2-1; 7 bases match TRBD1. Losses at the gene ends were 4 bases for V and 4 bases for J; bases not matched to a gene: 13. The germline V gene has CDR1 MNHEY and CDR2 SMNVEV (reference sequence). CDR3 length: 17 residues.